One sample yielded the 12 T cell receptor beta chains listed below, sequenced in a study of shared clonotypes between healthy human individuals. Profiling relied on immunoSEQ multiplex PCR, and the TCRdb table lists in-frame clones only, not all of them. Here the sample spans about 1,900,000 clones, about 95% being singletons. As defined, naive CD8 cells were CD45RO-negative and positively selected for CCR7, with terminally differentiated effector memory CD45RA+ cells excluded. The sequencing sample was made of naive CD8+ T cells sorted from blood. The receptors stem from a man aged 18 to 30 in good health.

The V and J genes are TRBV9 and TRBJ2-7, with 8 bases lining up with TRBD2. Germline trimming cut 3 bases from V and 3 bases from J; bases unmatched to any gene: 11. The CDR3 runs to 16 residues. Germline CDR1 reads SGDLS; CDR2 reads YYNGEE. This chain's CDR3 is CASSEGGERENYEQYF. For the CDR3, the DNA is TGTGCCAGCAGCGAGGGAGGGGAGCGGGAGAACTACGAGCAGTACTTC.

The V gene is TRBV30, the J gene TRBJ1-2; 10 nucleotides line up with TRBD1. J lost 5 bases, V lost 2 bases, and 5 bases had no gene match. CDR1 GTSNPN and CDR2 SVGIG come from the germline V gene (reference sequence). This CDR3 contains 14 residues. The CDR3 bases are TGTGCCTGGAGTCCCGGGACAGGGGTATATGGCTACACCTTC. It specifies CAWSPGTGVYGYTF.

For the CDR3, the DNA is TGTGCCAGCAGTTTGGCCGCTAGCGGGGCCTACGAGCAGTACTTC. It translates to CASSLAASGAYEQYF. V usage is TRBV28 and J usage is TRBJ2-7; 9 bases are a match to TRBD2. The length of the CDR3 is 15 residues. CDR1 and CDR2 (germline): MDHEN, SYDVKM. The V gene end was trimmed by 3 bases and the J gene end by 2 bases; junction bases not matched to a gene: 5. The whole variable domain, filled in from reference TRBV28 and TRBJ2-7, reads DVKVTQSSRYLVKRTGEKVFLECVQDMDHENMFWYRQDPGLGLRLIYFSYDVKMKEKGDIPEGYSVSREKKERFSLILESASTNQTSMYLCASSLAASGAYEQYFGPGTRLTVT.

This chain uses TRBV7-8 with TRBJ1-2; tentatively, D is TRBD1 (5 bases). The CDR3 extends over 14 amino acids. Looked up from germline, CDR1 is SGHVS and CDR2 is FQNEAQ. Between the trimmed V and J ends, which lost 4 bases and 8 bases, there was a span of 17 bases. CDR3 nucleotide sequence: TGTGCCAGCAGCTGGTCAGGGCCCGCGGAGGGCTACACCTTC. As protein: CASSWSGPAEGYTF.

The chain links TRBV9 to TRBJ2-3; 13 nucleotides agree with TRBD2. Per germline, CDR1 SGDLS and CDR2 YYNGEE. This CDR3 spans 21 amino acids. After removal of 4 bases from V and 0 bases from J, the junction contained 17 bases not matched to a gene. Here the CDR3 reads CASSPSLTGTSGIISTDTQYF. In nucleotides, the CDR3 is TGTGCCAGCAGCCCTTCCTTGACGGGGACTAGCGGGATTATTAGCACAGATACGCAGTATTTT.

The chain uses TRBV29-1 and TRBJ2-2; D is perhaps TRBD2 (5 bases). The CDR3 sequence is 15 residues long. In germline, CDR1 is SQVTM, CDR2 ANQGSEA. Trimming stripped 3 bases from V and 1 base from J, with 12 bases between. The CDR3 DNA sequence: TGCAGCGTTGAGACTAACACTCAGAACACCGGGGAGCTGTTTTTT. The encoded protein is CSVETNTQNTGELFF.

This chain links TRBV4-2 with TRBJ1-2; tentatively, D is TRBD1 (6 bases). This CDR3 has 16 amino acids. The germline V gene has CDR1 LGHNA and CDR2 YNFKEQ. Trimming left V 0 bases short and J 5 bases short, with 16 bases between. CDR3: CASSQETGRGLYGYTF. CDR3 nucleotide sequence: TGTGCCAGCAGCCAAGAGACAGGCCGAGGCCTTTATGGCTACACCTTC.

As to this clone: This same CDR3 is encoded by further DNA sequences in the sample. The rearrangement uses TRBV2 and TRBJ2-7; possible D gene TRBD2, 5 bases. Germline V gives CDR1 SNHLY, CDR2 FYNNEI. V was pared by 8 bases and J by 3 bases, with 5 bases between. This CDR3 is built from 10 residues. The chain's CDR3 is CASGGYEQYF. The CDR3 DNA follows: TGTGCCAGCGGAGGCTACGAGCAGTACTTC.

The J gene is TRBJ1-1, the V gene TRBV30, with no clear D. CDR1 is GTSNPN, CDR2 SVGIG, per germline (reference sequence). Trimming pared 5 bases from V and 4 bases from J, leaving 11 bases between. This CDR3 contains 12 residues. This CDR3 reads CAWEHRVTEAFF. In DNA form, the CDR3 reads TGTGCCTGGGAGCACCGGGTCACTGAAGCTTTCTTT.

This chain links TRBV6-5 with TRBJ2-5; perhaps TRBD2 as D (6 bases). Trimming removed 5 bases at V and 2 bases at J, with 12 bases between. This CDR3 is 14 amino acids long. The V gene's germline CDR1 is MNHEY and CDR2 SVGAGI. CDR3 in DNA: TGTGCCAGCAGTCTGGTGGGGGGACAAGAGACCCAGTACTTC. It is translated as CASSLVGGQETQYF.

The CDR3 DNA follows: TGTGCCAGCAGTTACGGACAATTTTACGAGCAGTACTTC. Translating gives CASSYGQFYEQYF. The gene calls are TRBV11-3 and TRBJ2-7, with D perhaps TRBD1 (5 bases). The germline CDR1 and CDR2 sequences are SGHNT and YENEEA. The CDR3 covers 13 residues. The germline V and J ends were trimmed by 6 bases and 4 bases, with 13 bases remaining between them.

This chain links TRBV29-1 with TRBJ2-3; the D gene could be TRBD1 or TRBD2 (5 bases each). The V gene lost 4 bases and the J gene lost 1 base, with 12 bases spanning the gap. The CDR3 extends over 14 amino acids. Germline values: CDR1 SQVTM, CDR2 ANQGSEA. CDR3 amino acids: CSVGQGVCTDTQYF. The CDR3 bases are TGCAGCGTTGGGCAGGGAGTTTGCACAGATACGCAGTATTTT.